This passage covers 19 T cell receptor beta chains from one sample sequenced in a study of T-cell reconstitution after alpha-beta-depleted transplantation in children. Unique molecular identifiers featured in how the TCRbeta library was prepared. TCRdb re-derived calls from the PCR reads in MiXCR, one entry per CDR3 protein. The sample holds a few hundred thousand distinct CDR3 sequences; approximately 9.9% are singletons and the top ten take approximately 5%. Sequencing used PBMCs from the stem cell graft donor, obtained from the stem cell graft. Source of these receptors: a human donor who donated a stem cell graft to a child with SCID.

This clonotype appeared many times. Written as DNA, the CDR3 is TGTGCCAGCAGTGCCCGGACAGGGATTCAGCCCCAGCATTTT. Residues: CASSARTGIQPQHF. The V gene is TRBV2, the J gene TRBJ1-5, with TRBD1 identical over 8 bases. The CDR3 extends over 14 amino acids. In germline, CDR1 is SNHLY, CDR2 FYNNEI. The J segment lost 6 bases and the V segment lost 4 bases, leaving 5 bases of the junction unmatched.

This clonotype was recorded at least ten times. This chain uses TRBV20-1 with TRBJ1-1, with D unclear. This CDR3 contains 12 residues. Germline values: CDR1 DFQATT, CDR2 SNEGSKA (reference sequence). The V end was cut by 2 bases, the J end by 8 bases, with 12 bases between. CDR3 bases: TGCAGTGCTAGACTGGAAGGACTGGAAGCTTTCTTT. The encoded protein is CSARLEGLEAFF.

This clonotype has at least ten counts. The rearrangement uses TRBV19 and TRBJ1-2; the D gene is possibly TRBD1 (5 bases). The CDR3 is 15 amino acids. Germline V CDR1 and CDR2: LNHDA, SQIVND (reference sequence). Trimming shortened V by 6 bases and J by 4 bases, and 18 bases separated the two germline ends. DNA for the CDR3: TGTGCCAGTAGGGCCTCGGACGGACACCTCTATGGCTACACCTTC. It specifies CASRASDGHLYGYTF.

In its sample, this clonotype was seen many times. CDR3 sequence reads: CSARQGVRDEQYF. The CDR3 DNA sequence: TGCAGTGCTAGACAGGGTGTTAGAGACGAGCAGTACTTC. The chain combines TRBV20-1 with TRBJ2-7, with D possibly TRBD1 on 5 matching bases. Trimming pared 2 bases from V and 5 bases from J, leaving 13 bases between. Germline V CDR1 and CDR2: DFQATT, SNEGSKA (reference sequence). This CDR3 has 13 amino acids.

This clonotype was counted between two and nine times. V is TRBV5-1 and J is TRBJ2-3; 9 nucleotides agree with TRBD1. V shed 0 bases and J 2 bases; nucleotides not matched to a gene: 10. The length of the CDR3 is 18 residues. Germline V gives CDR1 SGHRS, CDR2 YFSETQ. For the CDR3, the DNA is TGCGCCAGCAGCTTGGGGGGAACCGGGACAGGGATCACAGATACGCAGTATTTT. The encoded protein is CASSLGGTGTGITDTQYF.

Only a few counts were recorded for this clonotype. The chain carries TRBV30 and TRBJ1-1; possible D gene TRBD1, 5 bases. V was trimmed by 3 bases and J by 0 bases, leaving 14 bases between them. This CDR3 has 15 residues. Looked up from germline, CDR1 is GTSNPN and CDR2 is SVGIG (reference sequence). CDR3 bases: TGTGCCTGGAGCGACCCGGGGCGGCTGAACACTGAAGCTTTCTTT. It is translated as CAWSDPGRLNTEAFF.

This clonotype was observed many times. This chain joins TRBV18 and TRBJ2-1, with 7 bases aligning to TRBD1. Germline V CDR1 and CDR2: KGHSH, LQKENI. The CDR3 totals 17 residues. J lost 5 bases, V lost 6 bases, and 16 bases had no gene match. CDR3 DNA: TGTGCCAGCTCCCAACAACAGGGGACCCCCACCCACAATGAGCAGTTCTTC. This sequence encodes CASSQQQGTPTHNEQFF.

With regard to this clonotype: A read error is possible here, since a much larger clone lies one base away. The chain recombines TRBV11-2 with TRBJ2-5, with D unresolved. The CDR3 is 11 amino acids. Germline V lookup: CDR1 SGHAT, CDR2 FQNNGV. CDR3 amino acids: CANSSMGTQYF. The CDR3, as DNA: TGTGCCAACAGCTCCATGGGGACCCAGTACTTC.

This clonotype has a count of ten or more. The V gene is TRBV7-8, the J gene TRBJ2-1, with 7 bases identical to TRBD1. The CDR3 is made up of 14 amino acids. CDR1 and CDR2 from the germline V gene are SGHVS and FQNEAQ. After removal of 2 bases from V and 8 bases from J, the junction contained 6 bases not matched to a gene. The CDR3 loop is CASSLLGQNDEQFF. The CDR3 DNA reads as TGTGCCAGCAGCTTATTGGGACAGAACGATGAGCAGTTCTTC.

This clonotype has at least ten counts. The chain carries TRBV3-1 and TRBJ2-1; 11 nucleotides align to TRBD2. The J segment lost 0 bases and the V segment lost 1 base, leaving 11 bases of the junction unmatched. The CDR3 contains 20 residues. Germline V gene sequence: CDR1 LGHDT, CDR2 YNNKEL (reference sequence). CDR3 in amino acids: CASSQVSGTSGLSSYNEQFF. CDR3 in DNA: TGTGCCAGCAGCCAAGTTTCAGGGACTAGCGGACTTAGCTCCTACAATGAGCAGTTCTTC.

This clonotype was observed at least ten times. This rearrangement joins TRBV5-1 to TRBJ2-2; D is perhaps TRBD1 or TRBD2 (5 bases each). This CDR3 region has 15 residues. Germline lookup yields CDR1 SGHRS and CDR2 YFSETQ. The germline V and J ends were trimmed by 0 bases and 5 bases, with 11 bases remaining between them. Here the CDR3 DNA reads TGCGCCAGCAGCTTGGCGGGGCCTATGACCGGGGAGCTGTTTTTT. This codes for CASSLAGPMTGELFF.

In this sample, this clonotype turned up many times. The chain carries TRBV6-5 and TRBJ2-2, with D maybe TRBD1 (5 bases). Trimming removed 6 bases at V and 5 bases at J, with 13 bases between. CDR1 and CDR2 (germline): MNHEY, SVGAGI. This CDR3 is 14 amino acids long. The CDR3 DNA sequence: TGTGCCAGCAGCCAGGGTTTCACGACCGGGGAGCTGTTTTTT. It codes for CASSQGFTTGELFF.

This clonotype was counted only a few times. V gene TRBV6-5 combines with J gene TRBJ2-3, with D possibly being TRBD2 (5 bases). This CDR3 has 19 amino acids. Germline V gene sequence: CDR1 MNHEY, CDR2 SVGAGI. V lost 4 bases to trimming and J lost 1 base, with 24 bases between them. CDR3 in DNA: TGTGCCAGCAGTTGGATTGGGGATCAAACGGGATTACGCACAGATACGCAGTATTTT. Amino acids: CASSWIGDQTGLRTDTQYF.

Remarks on this clonotype: A single base separates this from a much larger clone, so it may be a read error. The gene calls are TRBV20-1 and TRBJ2-7, with D perhaps TRBD2 (7 bases). This CDR3 is built from 14 residues. From germline, CDR1 is DFQATT and CDR2 SNEGSKA (reference sequence). DNA of the CDR3: TGCAGTGCCAGAGGGGGGGTTGCTGGGGACGAGCAGTACTTC. Its protein product is CSARGGVAGDEQYF.

The table lists this clonotype with many counts. This chain links TRBV20-1 with TRBJ1-5, with unresolved D. V was shortened by 5 bases and J by 0 bases, with 8 bases between the two germline ends. CDR3 length: 13 residues. Germline assignment: CDR1 DFQATT and CDR2 SNEGSKA (reference sequence). CDR3 bases: TGCAGTGCTTTAGGGTCTAGCAATCAGCCCCAGCATTTT. It yields the protein CSALGSSNQPQHF.

This clonotype was counted at least ten times. In DNA, the CDR3 is TGCAGTGCTGAAGATAGAACAGGGGTAACCGGGGAGCTGTTTTTT. Translated: CSAEDRTGVTGELFF. The rearrangement joins TRBV20-1 to TRBJ2-2, with 7 bases that match TRBD1. This CDR3 spans 15 amino acids. Trimming cost V 5 bases and J 5 bases; bases outside gene matches: 11. Looked up from germline, CDR1 is DFQATT and CDR2 is SNEGSKA (reference sequence).

This chain uses TRBV5-1 with TRBJ2-5, with D unresolved. CDR3 length: 15 residues. Germline lookup yields CDR1 SGHRS and CDR2 YFSETQ. Deletions cut 0 bases from V and 10 bases from J, with 19 bases between. The DNA of the CDR3 is TGCGCCAGCAGCTTGGCCAGTGACCATCTCTGGGGCCAGTACTTC. Its protein product is CASSLASDHLWGQYF.

This clonotype was counted many times. The V gene is TRBV3-1, the J gene TRBJ2-3, with 7 bases that match TRBD1. V lost 4 bases to trimming and J lost 2 bases; unmatched junction nucleotides: 12. The germline gives CDR1 LGHDT, CDR2 YNNKEL (reference sequence). The CDR3 length is 17 residues. For the CDR3, the DNA is TGTGCCAGCAGCCCTCGCGCAGGGGGATTGGACACAGATACGCAGTATTTT. Its protein is CASSPRAGGLDTDTQYF.

With regard to this clonotype: Since the CDR3 does not end with the conserved phenylalanine or tryptophan, this likely comes from a read error. V and J are TRBV5-1 and TRBJ2-7, with TRBD1 as a possible D gene (5 bases). The CDR3 sequence is 13 residues long. CDR1 and CDR2 (germline): SGHRS, YFSETQ. V was trimmed by 1 base and J by 3 bases, leaving 8 bases between them. The CDR3 DNA is TGCGCCAGCAGCTTGTACAGGAGCTACGAGCAGTACTCC. Protein: CASSLYRSYEQYS.